These 8 T cell receptor beta chains originate from one sample sequenced in a study of human versus mouse CDR3 diversity and MHC coevolution. Assay: immunoSEQ multiplex PCR; the TCRdb copy retains only in-frame clones and omits some. This sample has more than 55,000 clones; about 93% occur once, and the top ten carry 15% to 20%. Source material: naive CD4+ T cells from blood. The sample's subset: CD45RO-negative CD62L-positive naive CD4 T cells. Receptor source: a person aged 55 to 75 in good health.

In its sample, this clone was seen once. The genes are TRBV6-5 and TRBJ1-2; D may be TRBD1 (5 bases). V was trimmed by 0 bases and J by 4 bases, leaving 9 bases between them. CDR1 is MNHEY, CDR2 SVGAGI, per germline. CDR3 size: 14 residues. The CDR3: CASSYSGGSYGYTF. CDR3 DNA: TGTGCCAGCAGTTACTCGGGGGGTAGCTATGGCTACACCTTC.

This sequence joins TRBV6-1 and TRBJ1-5; D may be TRBD1 (6 bases). The CDR3 sequence is 14 residues long. V was cut by 4 bases and J by 2 bases, with 9 bases left in between. The germline V gene has CDR1 MNHNS and CDR2 SASEGT. The CDR3 is CASSGRQGNQPQHF. In DNA, the CDR3 is TGTGCCAGCAGTGGAAGACAGGGCAATCAGCCCCAGCATTTT.

The V and J genes are TRBV5-4 and TRBJ2-5; 12 nucleotides agree with TRBD1. Per germline, CDR1 SGHNT and CDR2 YYREEE (reference sequence). The length of the CDR3 is 15 residues. The V and J ends lost 3 bases and 5 bases, in that order; junction bases with no gene match: 5. The CDR3 DNA reads as TGTGCCAGCAGCTCCGGGGACAGGGGGCTTGAGACCCAGTACTTC. Its protein is CASSSGDRGLETQYF.

This chain connects TRBV6-5 to TRBJ2-1, with 13 bases matching TRBD2. In germline, CDR1 is MNHEY, CDR2 SVGAGI. V was clipped by 2 bases and J by 5 bases; unmatched bases: 3. This CDR3 is 16 amino acids long. Written as DNA, the CDR3 is TGTGCCAGCAGTTACAGGACTAGCGGGAGTAACAATGAGCAGTTCTTC. As protein: CASSYRTSGSNNEQFF.

This sequence joins TRBV11-3 and TRBJ1-1; D gene ambiguous. The V gene's germline CDR1 is SGHNT and CDR2 YENEEA. The CDR3 is 12 residues long. V shed 5 bases and J shed 5 bases, with 9 bases lying between them. As DNA, the CDR3 is TGTGCCAGCAGCCACCCGGGGACTGAAGCTTTCTTT. This translates into CASSHPGTEAFF.

This sequence joins TRBV7-8 and TRBJ2-2, with 11 bases that match TRBD2. CDR3 length equals 15 residues. Germline CDR1 SGHVS, CDR2 FQNEAQ. After removal of 9 bases from V and 4 bases from J, the junction contained 7 bases not matched to a gene. DNA for the CDR3: TGTGCCAGTCTACGACTAGCGGGGATCACCGGGGAGCTGTTTTTT. This gives the protein CASLRLAGITGELFF.

The gene calls are TRBV12-5 and TRBJ2-3; D might be TRBD2 (6 bases). The CDR3 is 13 amino acids. V was trimmed by 7 bases and J by 1 base, leaving 9 bases between them. CDR1 is LGHNT, CDR2 FRNRAP, per germline. In DNA form, the CDR3 reads TGTGCTAGTGCCATAGCGGGCACAGATACGCAGTATTTT. Its protein product is CASAIAGTDTQYF.

This clone was seen only once. V usage is TRBV6-5 and J usage is TRBJ2-7, with TRBD2 identical over 7 bases. V trimming: 6 bases; J trimming: 1 base; junction bases outside the gene matches: 6. The CDR3 loop spans 14 amino acids. Germline V gene lookup returns CDR1 MNHEY and CDR2 SVGAGI. The CDR3 DNA reads as TGTGCCAGCAGCAACCAGCGGGAATCCTACGAGCAGTACTTC. Translated, it gives CASSNQRESYEQYF.